The clone carrying this T cell receptor beta chain was seen ten or more times. As it was prepared, the TCRbeta library received unique molecular identifiers. MiXCR, applied by TCRdb to the PCR reads, yields one record per CDR3 protein. The table has about 610,000 distinct CDR3 sequences, about 10% seen once. These data belong to a study of T-cell reconstitution after alpha-beta-depleted transplantation in children. Source: PBMCs from the stem cell graft donor, taken from the stem cell graft. The clonotype was recovered from a human donor who donated a stem cell graft to a child with acute myeloid leukemia.

CDR3 coding DNA: TGTGCCAGCAGCCTTAACCTGGGACTAGCGGGAGGGCCTGTGCAGTACTTC. Translating it yields CASSLNLGLAGGPVQYF. J is TRBJ2-7 and V is TRBV7-2; 16 bases fit TRBD2. CDR1 is SGHTA and CDR2 is FQGNSA in the germline V gene. The CDR3 length is 17 residues. Trimming cost V 5 bases and J 9 bases; bases outside gene matches: 13.